These 27 T cell receptor beta chains originate from one sample sequenced in a study of technical replicates of blood from a few donors. Some clones are missing from TCRdb's copy, which holds only in-frame ones; the method was immunoSEQ multiplex PCR. The table includes more than 90,000 clones, approximately 96% detected once. Specimen: T cells isolated from PBMCs. The source is a human donor in good health.

The table lists this clone with a count of one. The chain joins TRBV29-1 to TRBJ2-3, with D perhaps matching TRBD2 (6 bases). Deletions cut 0 bases from V and 2 bases from J, with 21 bases between. The CDR3 extends over 18 amino acids. Germline V gives CDR1 SQVTM, CDR2 ANQGSEA. The CDR3 nucleotides read TGCAGCGTTGAAGAATGGGATAGCGGAGTGGGGTTCACAGATACGCAGTATTTT. It yields the protein CSVEEWDSGVGFTDTQYF.

The genes are TRBV12-2 and TRBJ2-1; the table's TRBD2 call for D was not verified on the DNA. TRBV12-2 is shown as a pseudogene. This CDR3 contains 18 residues. CDR3 residues: CASRFCLFPGLDNNEQFF. The CDR3 nucleotides read TGTGCAAGTCGCTTCTGTCTTTTTCCTGGACTAGACAACAATGAGCAGTTCTTC.

This rearrangement joins TRBV4-1 to TRBJ2-1; perhaps TRBD1 as D (5 bases). Trimming shortened V by 0 bases and J by 1 base, and 7 bases separated the two germline ends. Germline CDR1 is MGHRA and CDR2 is YSYEKL. The CDR3 is 15 residues long. The CDR3 is CASSQDRDSYNEQFF. CDR3 nucleotides: TGCGCCAGCAGCCAAGACAGGGATTCCTACAATGAGCAGTTCTTC.

The chain has TRBV7-9 and TRBJ2-1; 7 bases are a match to TRBD1. Germline CDR1 is SEHNR and CDR2 is FQNEAQ (reference sequence). This CDR3 region has 14 residues. The ends lost 3 bases at V and 6 bases at J; junction bases unmatched: 5. The CDR3 nucleotides are TGTGCCAGCAGCTTGGGACAGCTACCCAATGAGCAGTTCTTC. Translation: CASSLGQLPNEQFF.

The chain has TRBV11-2 and TRBJ2-3; 8 bases match TRBD1. The CDR3 length is 15 residues. Germline CDR1 SGHAT, CDR2 FQNNGV. With V trimmed by 1 base and J by 2 bases, 2 bases remained unmatched. CDR3 nucleotide sequence: TGTGCCAGCAGCTTAGGTCAGGGGGCCACAGATACGCAGTATTTT. It translates to CASSLGQGATDTQYF.

V usage is TRBV27 and J usage is TRBJ2-3, with unresolved D. Germline V gene data show CDR1 as MNHEY and CDR2 as SMNVEV (reference sequence). The length of the CDR3 is 12 residues. Trimming stripped 4 bases from V and 5 bases from J, with 7 bases between. CDR3 bases: TGTGCCAGCAGTTCTCCAGGAGATACGCAGTATTTT. Translation gives CASSSPGDTQYF.

The rearrangement links TRBV27 to TRBJ1-4; no definite D call. V was pared by 6 bases and J by 0 bases, with 5 bases between. Germline V CDR1 and CDR2: MNHEY, SMNVEV (reference sequence). The CDR3 runs 13 residues. In DNA, the CDR3 is TGTGCCAGCAGCCCTACAACTAATGAAAAACTGTTTTTT. This encodes CASSPTTNEKLFF. The whole variable domain, remainder taken from reference TRBV27 and TRBJ1-4, is EAQVTQNPRYLITVTGKKLTVTCSQNMNHEYMSWYRQDPGLGLRQIYYSMNVEVTDKGDVPEGYKVSRKEKRNFPLILESPSPNQTSLYFCASSPTTNEKLFFGSGTQLSVL.

A single count supports this clone. The chain employs TRBV13 and TRBJ2-3; 7 positions match TRBD2. CDR1 and CDR2 from the germline V gene are PRHDT and FYEKMQ (reference sequence). The CDR3 extends over 16 amino acids. J gave up 4 bases and V 5 bases, and 12 bases lay outside the gene matches. The CDR3 loop is CASSLYGGRNSDTQYF. In DNA form, the CDR3 reads TGTGCCAGCAGCCTATATGGCGGGAGAAATTCAGATACGCAGTATTTT.

This chain joins TRBV19 and TRBJ1-5; maybe TRBD1 (6 bases). V dropped 0 bases and J dropped 0 bases, with 15 bases sitting between them. This CDR3 is 18 amino acids long. Germline V gene lookup returns CDR1 LNHDA and CDR2 SQIVND (reference sequence). This CDR3 reads CASSIDRGGAYSNQPQHF. CDR3 DNA sequence: TGTGCCAGTAGTATAGATCGCGGGGGCGCCTATAGCAATCAGCCCCAGCATTTT. The full variable domain, completed using reference TRBV19 and TRBJ1-5, is DGGITQSPKYLFRKEGQNVTLSCEQNLNHDAMYWYRQDPGQGLRLIYYSQIVNDFQKGDIAEGYSVSREKKESFPLTVTSAQKNPTAFYLCASSIDRGGAYSNQPQHFGDGTRLSIL.

The chain carries TRBV19 and TRBJ1-1, with D possibly TRBD1 on 6 matching bases. CDR1 and CDR2 from the germline V gene are LNHDA and SQIVND (reference sequence). V was trimmed by 1 base and J by 2 bases, leaving 8 bases between them. The CDR3 extends over 14 amino acids. The CDR3 bases are TGTGCCAGTAGTATAGCCAGGGGTAACACTGAAGCTTTCTTT. The encoded protein is CASSIARGNTEAFF.

This clone was observed a single time. The chain is built from TRBV4-1 and TRBJ2-3; D uncertain. V was cut by 3 bases and J by 4 bases, with 17 bases left in between. The CDR3 has 16 amino acids. Germline V gene data show CDR1 as MGHRA and CDR2 as YSYEKL. Here the CDR3 reads CASSHLSSSIADTQYF. The CDR3 nucleotides are TGCGCCAGCAGCCATTTGTCTAGTTCGATAGCAGATACGCAGTATTTT.

The V call is TRBV7-9, the J call TRBJ2-7, with D unresolved. Germline V gene data show CDR1 as SEHNR and CDR2 as FQNEAQ (reference sequence). The CDR3 consists of 14 residues. The ends were cut back, 2 bases at V and 2 bases at J, with 10 bases in the middle. CDR3 coding DNA: TGTGCCAGCAGCTTACTCCCCCAGGCCTACGAGCAGTACTTC. Protein: CASSLLPQAYEQYF.

V is TRBV5-5 and J is TRBJ2-1, with D perhaps matching TRBD1 (5 bases). CDR1 and CDR2 from the germline V gene are SGHKS and YYEKEE (reference sequence). The CDR3 sequence is 14 residues long. V lost 0 bases and J lost 4, with 8 bases in between. DNA of the CDR3: TGTGCCAGCAGCTTGGAGGGGCGTTACAATGAGCAGTTCTTC. Translation gives CASSLEGRYNEQFF. The complete variable domain, with remaining parts taken from reference TRBV5-5 and TRBJ2-1, reads DAGVTQSPTHLIKTRGQQVTLRCSPISGHKSVSWYQQVLGQGPQFIFQYYEKEERGRGNFPDRFSARQFPNYSSELNVNALLLGDSALYLCASSLEGRYNEQFFGPGTRLTVL.

This clone was picked up one time. The chain recombines TRBV28 with TRBJ2-5; 9 positions match TRBD2. The CDR3 consists of 14 residues. Germline V gene lookup returns CDR1 MDHEN and CDR2 SYDVKM. V shed 8 bases and J 4 bases; nucleotides not matched to a gene: 8. The CDR3 region is CASLTLAGAETQYF. Written as DNA, the CDR3 is TGTGCCAGCTTAACTTTAGCGGGAGCAGAGACCCAGTACTTC. Supplemented by reference TRBV28 and TRBJ2-5, the full variable domain reads DVKVTQSSRYLVKRTGEKVFLECVQDMDHENMFWYRQDPGLGLRLIYFSYDVKMKEKGDIPEGYSVSREKKERFSLILESASTNQTSMYLCASLTLAGAETQYFGPGTRLLVL.

This clone was seen once. The V and J genes are TRBV30 and TRBJ1-3; D gene ambiguous. Trimming removed 2 bases at V and 3 bases at J, with 17 bases between. The CDR3 has 16 residues. The V gene's germline CDR1 is GTSNPN and CDR2 SVGIG (reference sequence). CDR3 amino acids: CAWSPYREGVGNTIYF. CDR3 in DNA: TGTGCCTGGAGTCCTTACCGTGAGGGAGTTGGAAACACCATATATTTT.

This chain links TRBV7-9 with TRBJ2-3; 11 nucleotides align to TRBD2. The CDR3 spans 19 residues. Trimming took 5 bases from V and 0 from J; bases not matched to a gene: 13. The germline gives CDR1 SEHNR, CDR2 FQNEAQ (reference sequence). The CDR3 DNA reads as TGTGCCAGCAGCCCACTAGCGGGAGTAGGGCCCCTCAGCACAGATACGCAGTATTTT. The encoded protein is CASSPLAGVGPLSTDTQYF.

The J gene is TRBJ1-5, the V gene TRBV27; 7 bases are a match to TRBD1. This CDR3 region has 15 residues. Germline V gene lookup returns CDR1 MNHEY and CDR2 SMNVEV (reference sequence). V trimming: 5 bases; J trimming: 0 bases; junction bases outside the gene matches: 4. CDR3 region: CASSTTGFSNQPQHF. DNA for the CDR3: TGTGCCAGCAGTACGACAGGGTTTAGCAATCAGCCCCAGCATTTT.

This rearrangement joins TRBV27 to TRBJ2-7; a weak D match, TRBD1 (5 bases). In germline, CDR1 is MNHEY, CDR2 SMNVEV (reference sequence). The V end lost 3 bases, the J end lost 2 bases, and 14 bases lay between the germline ends. The CDR3 totals 15 residues. The CDR3 DNA reads TGTGCCAGCAGTTTTTTCCCCCCAGGGCCCTACGAGCAGTACTTC. Its protein product is CASSFFPPGPYEQYF.

This clone was found once. The gene calls are TRBV18 and TRBJ2-5, with D perhaps TRBD1 (6 bases). V lost 0 bases, J lost 2 bases, and 10 bases lay in between. The germline V gene has CDR1 KGHSH and CDR2 LQKENI. The CDR3 sequence is 15 residues long. The CDR3, as DNA: TGTGCCAGCTCACCACCGAGTCAGGGGCAAGAGACCCAGTACTTC. This gives the protein CASSPPSQGQETQYF.

This clone was seen just once. The chain recombines TRBV7-6 with TRBJ2-5; D ambiguous. V was cut by 1 base and J by 6 bases, with 9 bases left in between. Germline CDR1 is SGHVS and CDR2 is FNYEAQ. The CDR3 has 13 residues. The CDR3 here is CASSLGSRQTQYF. As DNA, the CDR3 is TGTGCCAGCAGCTTAGGATCCAGGCAGACCCAGTACTTC.

The CDR3 sequence: CASSPIAGGLNTGELFF. The CDR3 DNA is TGTGCCAGCAGCCCAATAGCGGGAGGCCTGAACACCGGGGAGCTGTTTTTT. The chain has TRBV13 and TRBJ2-2; 10 bases match TRBD2. Trimming cost V 5 bases and J 1 base; bases outside gene matches: 7. Per the germline V gene, CDR1 is PRHDT and CDR2 is FYEKMQ (reference sequence). The CDR3 length is 17 residues.

The V gene is TRBV4-1, the J gene TRBJ2-1; tentatively, D is TRBD1 (5 bases). Trimming cost V 6 bases and J 2 bases, with 14 bases left between them. Germline values: CDR1 MGHRA, CDR2 YSYEKL. The CDR3 is 15 residues long. The CDR3 protein is CASSQMKGPYNEQFF. Here the CDR3 DNA reads TGCGCCAGCAGTCAGATGAAGGGGCCCTACAATGAGCAGTTCTTC.

The chain recombines TRBV9 with TRBJ2-5, with 10 bases that match TRBD2. The CDR3 has 15 amino acids. CDR1 is SGDLS and CDR2 is YYNGEE in the germline V gene. Unmatched junction bases numbered 3, after V lost 0 bases and J lost 4 bases. The chain's CDR3 is CASSVASGSAETQYF. CDR3 DNA: TGTGCCAGCAGCGTAGCTAGCGGGAGCGCAGAGACCCAGTACTTC.

J is TRBJ2-1 and V is TRBV6-1, with 7 nucleotides matching TRBD2. Germline V lookup: CDR1 MNHNS, CDR2 SASEGT. Trimming cost V 4 bases and J 8 bases; bases outside gene matches: 5. The CDR3 spans 13 residues. CDR3 coding DNA: TGTGCCAGCAGTGTAGGACTAGTCTATGAGCAGTTCTTC. It specifies CASSVGLVYEQFF.

The V and J genes are TRBV7-8 and TRBJ1-4; TRBD1 matches at 9 bases. In germline, CDR1 is SGHVS, CDR2 FQNEAQ. Germline trimming cut 4 bases from V and 8 bases from J; bases unmatched to any gene: 11. CDR3 length: 16 amino acids. The CDR3 loop is CASSYSTGGGGEKLFF. CDR3 nucleotide sequence: TGTGCCAGCAGCTATTCAACAGGGGGCGGTGGAGAAAAACTGTTTTTT.

V and J are TRBV9 and TRBJ1-2; D call uncertain. V was trimmed by 0 bases and J by 4 bases, leaving 13 bases between them. Per germline, CDR1 SGDLS and CDR2 YYNGEE. This CDR3 has 15 residues. The CDR3 DNA is TGTGCCAGCAGCGTAGTCCCAGAGACTATCTATGGCTACACCTTC. Protein product: CASSVVPETIYGYTF.

V usage is TRBV15 and J usage is TRBJ2-1, with D unclear. Per the germline V gene, CDR1 is LNHNV and CDR2 is YYDKDF (reference sequence). V lost 1 base to trimming and J lost 5 bases, with 15 bases between them. The CDR3 is 16 residues long. CDR3 sequence reads: CATSRVRVGANNEQFF. The DNA of the CDR3 is TGTGCCACCAGCAGAGTTCGTGTGGGCGCGAACAATGAGCAGTTCTTC.